Shown below are 17 T cell receptor beta chains from a single sample sequenced in a study of a mutant IDH1 vaccine in newly diagnosed glioma. The repertoire was sequenced with immunoSEQ multiplex PCR; TCRdb's copy has only in-frame clones and lacks some. The sample includes tens of thousands of clones, approximately 80% of them seen just once. Their specific antigens are unknown. Time point noted: week 11, during vaccination. What each vaccine dose contained was 300 ug of mutant IDH1 20-mer peptide, accompanied by topical imiquimod. Sequenced material: PBMCs, taken from a glioma patient whose treatment included an IDH1 peptide vaccine. The receptors stem from a man aged 50 or older with glioma.

This clone was seen only a few times. The V call is TRBV7-3, the J call TRBJ1-4, with 7 bases that match TRBD1. The germline CDR1 and CDR2 sequences are SGHTA and FQGTGA. V was pared by 5 bases and J by 0 bases, with 9 bases of the junction left unmatched. CDR3 length equals 17 residues. The DNA of the CDR3 is TGTGCCAGCAGCCAAAGAGGGGGCGGTGCAACTAATGAAAAACTGTTTTTT. Its protein is CASSQRGGGATNEKLFF.

V is TRBV10-3 and J is TRBJ2-5; no clear D. The CDR3 runs 11 residues. V was clipped by 3 bases and J by 4 bases, with 3 bases between them. Germline V gene lookup returns CDR1 ENHRY and CDR2 SYGVKD. CDR3 sequence: CAISDGETQYF. CDR3 in DNA: TGTGCCATCAGTGACGGAGAGACCCAGTACTTC.

The chain is built from TRBV19 and TRBJ1-1; unclear D gene. Germline values: CDR1 LNHDA, CDR2 SQIVND (reference sequence). This CDR3 has 12 residues. V was pared by 8 bases and J by 1 base, with 8 bases between. CDR3 sequence (DNA): TGTGCCAGTGGAGTTAAGAACACTGAAGCTTTCTTT. This codes for CASGVKNTEAFF. The variable domain in full, completed from reference TRBV19 and TRBJ1-1, reads DGGITQSPKYLFRKEGQNVTLSCEQNLNHDAMYWYRQDPGQGLRLIYYSQIVNDFQKGDIAEGYSVSREKKESFPLTVTSAQKNPTAFYLCASGVKNTEAFFGQGTRLTVV.

V and J are TRBV5-1 and TRBJ2-7; D is perhaps TRBD1 or TRBD2 (5 bases each). The germline CDR1 and CDR2 sequences are SGHRS and YFSETQ. This CDR3 spans 13 amino acids. V shed 0 bases and J shed 6 bases, with 10 bases lying between them. The chain's CDR3 is CASSLGAGSEQYF. The DNA for the CDR3 is TGCGCCAGCAGCTTGGGGGCAGGGAGCGAGCAGTACTTC.

This chain uses TRBV7-9 with TRBJ1-4; perhaps TRBD1 as D (6 bases). The germline V and J ends were trimmed by 4 bases and 5 bases, with 17 bases remaining between them. The CDR3 loop spans 16 amino acids. Germline-derived CDR1 and CDR2 are SEHNR and FQNEAQ (reference sequence). The CDR3 region has the DNA TGTGCCAGCAGCTCCCTCCCGGGACACGGGAATGAAAAACTGTTTTTT. Amino acids: CASSSLPGHGNEKLFF. Full variable domain (missing parts from reference TRBV7-9 and TRBJ1-4): DTGVSQNPRHKITKRGQNVTFRCDPISEHNRLYWYRQTLGQGPEFLTYFQNEAQLEKSRLLSDRFSAERPKGSFSTLEIQRTEQGDSAMYLCASSSLPGHGNEKLFFGSGTQLSVL.

V and J are TRBV25-1 and TRBJ2-2; 7 bases are a match to TRBD2. With V trimmed by 8 bases and J by 1 base, 10 bases remained unmatched. This CDR3 contains 16 residues. Germline CDR1 is MGHDK and CDR2 is SYGVNS. The CDR3 loop is CASLEGGGENTGELFF. The DNA of the CDR3 is TGTGCCAGCCTTGAGGGCGGGGGAGAGAACACCGGGGAGCTGTTTTTT.

The gene calls are TRBV15 and TRBJ2-4, with no clear D. The CDR3 length is 13 residues. The V gene's germline CDR1 is LNHNV and CDR2 YYDKDF (reference sequence). V lost 3 bases and J 2 bases, leaving 5 bases between the germline ends. The CDR3 bases are TGTGCCACCAGCAGTATCCCCAAAAACATTCAGTACTTC. Translation gives CATSSIPKNIQYF.

The rearrangement links TRBV5-6 to TRBJ2-7; 8 bases are a match to TRBD2. Looked up from germline, CDR1 is SGHDT and CDR2 is YYEEEE. The J segment lost 0 bases and the V segment lost 0 bases, leaving 2 bases of the junction unmatched. This CDR3 has 15 residues. This CDR3 reads CASSLGAGGSYEQYF. The CDR3 region has the DNA TGTGCCAGCAGCTTGGGGGCGGGAGGCTCCTACGAGCAGTACTTC.

The J gene is TRBJ2-7, the V gene TRBV6-1, with D possibly matching TRBD1 (6 bases). The CDR3 extends over 14 amino acids. The germline V and J ends were trimmed by 3 bases and 4 bases, with 13 bases remaining between them. Germline V lookup: CDR1 MNHNS, CDR2 SASEGT. In DNA, the CDR3 is TGTGCCAGCAGTGAGGGAGACAGGTTATACGAGCAGTACTTC. Protein sequence: CASSEGDRLYEQYF.

The V and J genes are TRBV5-4 and TRBJ1-1, with D uncertain. V dropped 4 bases and J dropped 8 bases, with 18 bases sitting between them. CDR3 length: 14 residues. Per germline, CDR1 SGHNT and CDR2 YYREEE (reference sequence). The CDR3 nucleotides read TGTGCCAGCAGCCCCCAAGTGGAGAGCAGGGAAGCTTTCTTT. It specifies CASSPQVESREAFF.

The J gene is TRBJ2-5, the V gene TRBV6-4, with D possibly TRBD2 on 6 matching bases. The V and J ends lost 4 bases and 3 bases respectively, with 18 bases between them. CDR1 and CDR2 (germline): MRHNA, SNTAGT. The CDR3 covers 16 residues. In DNA form, the CDR3 reads TGTGCCAGCAGTGTCTTTAGGTGGTTAGCGGAAGAGACCCAGTACTTC. Translated: CASSVFRWLAEETQYF.

V and J are TRBV7-9 and TRBJ2-3; the match to TRBD1 covers 7 bases. The CDR3 spans 14 residues. Germline-derived CDR1 and CDR2 are SEHNR and FQNEAQ (reference sequence). The J segment lost 3 bases and the V segment lost 8 bases, leaving 8 bases of the junction unmatched. The CDR3 nucleotides are TGTGCCAGCTCCTCCGGGACAGTAACAGATACGCAGTATTTT. This sequence encodes CASSSGTVTDTQYF. Combining the CDR3 with reference TRBV7-9 and TRBJ2-3 gives the whole variable domain DTGVSQNPRHKITKRGQNVTFRCDPISEHNRLYWYRQTLGQGPEFLTYFQNEAQLEKSRLLSDRFSAERPKGSFSTLEIQRTEQGDSAMYLCASSSGTVTDTQYFGPGTRLTVL.

The chain couples TRBV6-4 to TRBJ1-2; 7 positions agree with TRBD1. Germline trimming cut 2 bases from V and 6 bases from J; bases unmatched to any gene: 9. Germline V lookup: CDR1 MRHNA, CDR2 SNTAGT. The CDR3 has 15 amino acids. This CDR3 reads CASSDGNRGGNGYTF. The CDR3 DNA reads as TGTGCCAGCAGTGACGGGAACAGGGGTGGGAATGGCTACACCTTC.

The J gene is TRBJ2-1, the V gene TRBV2; D remains unclear. V lost 4 bases and J 6 bases, leaving 10 bases between the germline ends. In germline, CDR1 is SNHLY, CDR2 FYNNEI. The CDR3 length is 13 residues. The CDR3 region is CASSASALNEQFF. In DNA, the CDR3 is TGTGCCAGCAGTGCGTCGGCACTCAATGAGCAGTTCTTC.

This clone was picked up many times. V and J are TRBV30 and TRBJ1-4; D unresolved. The CDR3 runs 10 residues. V lost 4 bases to trimming and J lost 5 bases, with 2 bases between them. Germline CDR1 GTSNPN, CDR2 SVGIG (reference sequence). CDR3 DNA sequence: TGTGCCTGGAAGAATGAAAAACTGTTTTTT. Encoded protein: CAWKNEKLFF. The complete variable domain, with remaining parts taken from reference TRBV30 and TRBJ1-4, reads SQTIHQWPATLVQPVGSPLSLECTVEGTSNPNLYWYRQAAGRGLQLLFYSVGIGQISSEVPQNLSASRPQDRQFILSSKKLLLSDSGFYLCAWKNEKLFFGSGTQLSVL.

J is TRBJ1-2 and V is TRBV6-4; 9 bases align to TRBD1. The CDR3 is made up of 14 amino acids. Germline V gene sequence: CDR1 MRHNA, CDR2 SNTAGT. J lost 7 bases, V lost 6 bases, and 9 bases had no gene match. The DNA for the CDR3 is TGTGCCAGCAGAGCCGGGACAGGGCTTCTTGGCTACACCTTC. It codes for CASRAGTGLLGYTF.

This clone was seen a handful of times. CDR3 sequence (DNA): TGTGCCAGCAGTTTATCCTTGAACACTGAAGCTTTCTTT. Translation gives CASSLSLNTEAFF. This sequence joins TRBV27 and TRBJ1-1; the D is unclear. The CDR3 is 13 amino acids. Deletions cut 0 bases from V and 0 bases from J, with 2 bases between. CDR1 and CDR2 (germline): MNHEY, SMNVEV (reference sequence).